This record looks at one T cell receptor (beta chain) sequence and its context. This sample was included in a study of T cell responses to AZD1222 COVID-19 vaccine. The table came from immunoSEQ multiplex PCR; TCRdb's copy has only in-frame clones and leaves some out. Of 100,000 to 150,000 clones in the sample, about 87% are singletons; the top ten hold about 4.2%. The CDR3 consists of 16 residues. The V and J ends lost 6 bases and 0 bases respectively, with 12 bases between them. Germline V CDR1 and CDR2: MNHEY, SMNVEV (reference sequence). Sample: peripheral blood, taken on day 0 of AZD1222 vaccination. The chain is built from TRBV27 and TRBJ1-6; D unresolved. The sequence came from an adult in good health. CDR3 DNA sequence: TGTGCCAGCAGACCATACCGGGACTCCTATAATTCACCCCTCCACTTT. It encodes CASRPYRDSYNSPLHF.